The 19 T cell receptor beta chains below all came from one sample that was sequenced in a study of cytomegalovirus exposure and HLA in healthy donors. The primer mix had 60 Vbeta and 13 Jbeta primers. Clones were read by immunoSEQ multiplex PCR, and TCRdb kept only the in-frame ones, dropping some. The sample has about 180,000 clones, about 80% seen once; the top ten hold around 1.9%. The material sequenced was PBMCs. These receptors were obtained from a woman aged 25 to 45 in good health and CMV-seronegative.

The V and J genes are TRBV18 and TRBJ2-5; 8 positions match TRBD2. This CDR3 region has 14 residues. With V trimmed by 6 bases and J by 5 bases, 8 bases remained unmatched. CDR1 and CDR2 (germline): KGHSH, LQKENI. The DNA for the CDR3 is TGTGCCAGCTCTTCCGGGGGGGAGTTGGAGACCCAGTACTTC. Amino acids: CASSSGGELETQYF.

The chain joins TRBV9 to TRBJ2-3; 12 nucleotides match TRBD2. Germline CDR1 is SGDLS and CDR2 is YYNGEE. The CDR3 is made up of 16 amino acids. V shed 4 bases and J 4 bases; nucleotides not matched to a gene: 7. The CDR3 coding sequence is TGTGCCAGCAGCCCGCGACTAGCGGGGGTAGCAGATACGCAGTATTTT. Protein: CASSPRLAGVADTQYF.

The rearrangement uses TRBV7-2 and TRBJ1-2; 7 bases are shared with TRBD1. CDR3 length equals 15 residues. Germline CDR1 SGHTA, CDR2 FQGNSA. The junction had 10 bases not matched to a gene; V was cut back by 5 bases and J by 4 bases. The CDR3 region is CASSPGQPGFYGYTF. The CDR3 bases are TGTGCCAGCAGCCCGGGACAGCCTGGATTCTATGGCTACACCTTC.

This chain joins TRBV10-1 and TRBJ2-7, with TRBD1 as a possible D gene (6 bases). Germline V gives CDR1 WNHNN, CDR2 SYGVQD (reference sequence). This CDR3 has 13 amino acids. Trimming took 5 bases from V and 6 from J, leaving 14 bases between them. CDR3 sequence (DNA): TGCGCCAGCAGTCGGGACACCCTCACCGAGCAGTACTTC. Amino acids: CASSRDTLTEQYF.

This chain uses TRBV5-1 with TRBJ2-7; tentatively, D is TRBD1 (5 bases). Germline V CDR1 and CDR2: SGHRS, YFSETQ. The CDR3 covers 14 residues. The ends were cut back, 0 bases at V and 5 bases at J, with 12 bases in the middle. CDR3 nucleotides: TGCGCCAGCAGCTTGGCCCTGGGGCCCGACGAGCAGTACTTC. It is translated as CASSLALGPDEQYF.

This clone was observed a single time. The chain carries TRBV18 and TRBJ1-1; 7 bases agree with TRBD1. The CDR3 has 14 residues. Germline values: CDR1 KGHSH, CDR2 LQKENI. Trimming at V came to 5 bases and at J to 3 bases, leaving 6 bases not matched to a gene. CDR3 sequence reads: CASSIGQGDTEAFF. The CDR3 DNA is TGTGCCAGCTCAATCGGGCAGGGGGACACTGAAGCTTTCTTT. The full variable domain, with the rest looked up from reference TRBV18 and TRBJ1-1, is NAGVMQNPRHLVRRRGQEARLRCSPMKGHSHVYWYRQLPEEGLKFMVYLQKENIIDESGMPKERFSAEFPKEGPSILRIQQVVRGDSAAYFCASSIGQGDTEAFFGQGTRLTVV.

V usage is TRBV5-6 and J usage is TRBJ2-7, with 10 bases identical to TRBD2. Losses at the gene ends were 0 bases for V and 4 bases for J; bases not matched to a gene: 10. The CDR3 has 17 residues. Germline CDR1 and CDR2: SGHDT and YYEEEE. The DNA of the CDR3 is TGTGCCAGCAGCTTGGCCGGTAGCGGGGGGCTGACATACGAGCAGTACTTC. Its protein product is CASSLAGSGGLTYEQYF.

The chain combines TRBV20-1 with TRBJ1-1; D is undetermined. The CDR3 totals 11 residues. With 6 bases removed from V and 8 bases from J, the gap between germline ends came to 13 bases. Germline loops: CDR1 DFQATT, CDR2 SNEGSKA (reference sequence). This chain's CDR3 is CSARILVEAFF. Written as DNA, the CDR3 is TGCAGTGCAAGGATCCTAGTCGAAGCTTTCTTT.

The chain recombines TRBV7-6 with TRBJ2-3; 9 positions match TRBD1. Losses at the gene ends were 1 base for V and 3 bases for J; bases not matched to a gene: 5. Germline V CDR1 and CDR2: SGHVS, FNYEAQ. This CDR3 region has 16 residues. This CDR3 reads CASSLGTGEVTDTQYF. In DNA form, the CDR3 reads TGTGCCAGCAGCTTAGGGACAGGGGAGGTAACAGATACGCAGTATTTT.

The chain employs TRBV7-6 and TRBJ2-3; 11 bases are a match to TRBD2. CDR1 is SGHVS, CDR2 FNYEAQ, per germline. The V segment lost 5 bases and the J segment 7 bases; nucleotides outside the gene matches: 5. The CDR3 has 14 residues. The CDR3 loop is CASSGTSGGNTQYF. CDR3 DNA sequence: TGTGCCAGCAGCGGTACTAGCGGGGGTAATACGCAGTATTTT. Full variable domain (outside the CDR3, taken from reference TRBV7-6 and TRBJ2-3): GAGVSQSPRYKVTKRGQDVALRCDPISGHVSLYWYRQALGQGPEFLTYFNYEAQQDKSGLPNDRFSAERPEGSISTLTIQRTEQRDSAMYRCASSGTSGGNTQYFGPGTRLTVL.

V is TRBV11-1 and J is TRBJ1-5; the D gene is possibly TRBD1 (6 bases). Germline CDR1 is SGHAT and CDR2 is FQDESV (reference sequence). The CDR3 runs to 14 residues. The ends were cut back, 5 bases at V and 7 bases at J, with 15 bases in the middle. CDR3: CASSRRGTGQPQHF. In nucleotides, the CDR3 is TGTGCCAGCAGCCGCAGGGGAACCGGACAGCCCCAGCATTTT.

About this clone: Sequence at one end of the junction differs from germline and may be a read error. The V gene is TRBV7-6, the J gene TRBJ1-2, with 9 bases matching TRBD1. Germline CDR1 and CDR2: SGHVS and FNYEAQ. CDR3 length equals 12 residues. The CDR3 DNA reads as TGTGCCAGCAGCCGTTATGGGACAGGGCTTTTCTTC. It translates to CASSRYGTGLFF. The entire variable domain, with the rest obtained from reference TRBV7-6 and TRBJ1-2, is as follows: GAGVSQSPRYKVTKRGQDVALRCDPISGHVSLYWYRQALGQGPEFLTYFNYEAQQDKSGLPNDRFSAERPEGSISTLTIQRTEQRDSAMYRCASSRYGTGLFFGSGTRLTVV.

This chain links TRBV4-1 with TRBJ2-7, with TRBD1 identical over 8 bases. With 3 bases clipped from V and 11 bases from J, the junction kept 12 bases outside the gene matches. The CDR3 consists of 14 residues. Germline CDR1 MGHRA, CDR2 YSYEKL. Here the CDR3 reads CASSQGAGGPSEYF. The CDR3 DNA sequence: TGCGCCAGCAGCCAGGGGGCAGGGGGCCCCTCGGAGTACTTC.

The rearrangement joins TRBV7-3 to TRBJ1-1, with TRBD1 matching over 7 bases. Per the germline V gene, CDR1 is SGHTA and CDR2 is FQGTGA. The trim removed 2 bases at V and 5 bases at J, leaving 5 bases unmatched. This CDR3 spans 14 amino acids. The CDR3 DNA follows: TGTGCCAGCAGCTTACAGGGGGTCGGGACTGAAGCTTTCTTT. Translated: CASSLQGVGTEAFF.

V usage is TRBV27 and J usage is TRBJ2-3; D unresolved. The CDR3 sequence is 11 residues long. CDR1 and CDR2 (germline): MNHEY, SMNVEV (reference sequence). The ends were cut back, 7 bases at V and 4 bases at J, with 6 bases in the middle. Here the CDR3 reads CASKEADTQYF. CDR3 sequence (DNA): TGTGCCAGCAAAGAGGCAGATACGCAGTATTTT.

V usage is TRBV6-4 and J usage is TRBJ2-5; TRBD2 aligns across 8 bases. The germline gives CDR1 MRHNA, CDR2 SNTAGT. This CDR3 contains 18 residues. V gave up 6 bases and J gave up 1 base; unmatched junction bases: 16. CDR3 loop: CASRDRQNLLAVQETQYF. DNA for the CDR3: TGTGCCAGCAGGGACAGACAGAATCTACTAGCGGTCCAAGAGACCCAGTACTTC.

The CDR3 coding sequence is TGTGCCAGCAGTGGAATGGTAGCGGGGAGATTTCAGTACTTC. Protein: CASSGMVAGRFQYF. The chain combines TRBV6-1 with TRBJ2-4, with 8 nucleotides matching TRBD2. This CDR3 is 14 amino acids long. After removal of 4 bases from V and 11 bases from J, the junction contained 10 bases not matched to a gene. The germline gives CDR1 MNHNS, CDR2 SASEGT.

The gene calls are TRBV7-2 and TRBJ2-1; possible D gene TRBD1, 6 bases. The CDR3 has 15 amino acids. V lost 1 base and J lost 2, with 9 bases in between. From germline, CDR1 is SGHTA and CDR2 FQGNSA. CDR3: CASSLGQGPYNEQFF. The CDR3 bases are TGTGCCAGCAGCTTAGGGCAGGGGCCCTACAATGAGCAGTTCTTC.

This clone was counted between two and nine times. The CDR3 reads CASSELRAPNEQFF. CDR3 DNA: TGCGCCAGCAGTGAGCTGAGGGCCCCGAATGAGCAGTTCTTC. The chain carries TRBV10-1 and TRBJ2-1, with a possible D match to TRBD2 (5 bases). This CDR3 contains 14 residues. Deletions cut 2 bases from V and 7 bases from J, with 12 bases between. Germline V CDR1 and CDR2: WNHNN, SYGVQD (reference sequence).